Listed here is a single T cell receptor (beta chain). It lacks a known antigen. Qualities for individual bases were not recorded, and no much larger clone is one base off. These data belong to a study of blood T cell repertoires in COVID-19 (dated by TCRdb to 2018 to 2020). Context from the whole study: Samples covering the acute and convalescent phases of COVID-19 were provided by collaborators in the United States, Italy and Spain. The prospective study material was composed of cDNA or gDNA derived from T cells, B-cell-depleted T cells, or PBMCs. Deeply sampled blood TCRbeta repertoires from subjects exposed to, actively infected with, or recovered from COVID-19 were included in the dataset. The repertoires were released in a freely available public database intended as a resource for research on the immune response to SARS-CoV-2. The samples were drawn from two sources: the first 160 participants of the ongoing ImmuneRACE study, and 1,000 to 1,500 subjects contributed by 6 global collaborators. Sample metadata almost always included a de-identified subject ID, COVID-19 status, age in years and sex. Where available, HLA class I and class II types were obtained from metadata supplied by the sample provider rather than from assay-based typing. The study at large found these results: The amount of clinical and demographic metadata varied by source and participant and was provided uncurated.

In the prospective study, participants were about 18 to 95 years old, resided in 25 or so geographic areas of the United States, and were enrolled through a virtual design. In the prospective study, participants were assigned to cohorts based on the clinical history participants reported in a screening survey and a study questionnaire. ImmuneRACE Cohort 3 recovered participants were defined by two consecutive negative NP/OP PCR tests, healthcare professional clearance, or symptom resolution. In the prospective study, mobile phlebotomists collected whole blood, serum and a nasopharyngeal or oropharyngeal swab from each participant. Over an approximately 2-month period, participants in the prospective study had the option of providing additional blood draws and questionnaires. Before DNA extraction, blood samples from the prospective study were shipped at room temperature or frozen. Reading from cysteine to phenylalanine, the CDR3 counts 16 amino acids. Only CDR3 DNA remains: 48 bases, in frame from the first base. The germline V gene specifies SGHTA as CDR1 and FQGTGA as CDR2. V loses 5 bases of germline sequence and J loses 1 base, and the interval between the two ends is 17 bases.

The immunoSEQ Assay, a bias-controlled multiplex PCR, was used to amplify TCRbeta CDR3 regions from genomic DNA. As for the authors' bioinformatics: The number of nucleated cells in each sample was estimated by amplification of reference gene primers within the assay. Sequence reads were collapsed and filtered to measure the absolute abundance of every unique TCRbeta CDR3 rearrangement. For each sample, productive Simpson clonality was calculated as the square root of Simpson's diversity index over productive rearrangements. In its TCRdb copy, this immuneACCESS table keeps in-frame sequences only and misses some clones. Where compared with another copy, unresolved V genes explain less than half of these, and the others have no known cause. The DNA was the basis for D and trimming; V, J and clone size are from that table. The sample contains 250,000 to 300,000 clones, 88% of them found a single time. Approximately 1% of the sample lies in the top ten.

Specimen: PBMCs or T cells enriched from blood (not recorded which). This receptor was taken from a woman aged 25 to 45 who had recovered from COVID-19. The chain is encoded by TRBV7-3 joined to TRBJ1-1; no D segment can be confidently identified. CDR3 protein: CASSLTPRPGNTEAFF. The DNA sequence is TGTGCCAGCAGCCTGACTCCTCGCCCTGGGAACACTGAAGCTTTCTTT.